The clone carrying this TCR beta chain turned up a few times. Antigen: not known. The data are from a study of blood T cells in healthy people across ages. Study-wide context: Template-switching capture recovered about one barcoded beta molecule per two T cells. Study findings and constraints: Across samples, TCR beta diversity tracked strongly with naive T cell percentage.

Sample-barcoded 5' priming and a J-beta primer mix drove a second PCR of about 6 to 12 cycles. With 12 random nucleotides, a template-switch adaptor tagged each individual cDNA molecule. Researchers report that each sample yielded at least 2.5 million CDR3-containing paired-end reads. TCRdb fed the 5' RACE reads into MiXCR, producing one record per CDR3 protein. The sample carries about 1.1 million distinct CDR3 sequences, around two fifths recorded once. There are 14 residues in the CDR3. Per germline, CDR1 MGHDK and CDR2 SYGVNS. Trimming cost V 3 bases and J 13 bases; bases outside gene matches: 12.

The chain combines TRBV25-1 with TRBJ1-2; the match to TRBD1 covers 9 bases. The sample comprised blood. The receptor was derived from a man between 18 and 35 years old in good health. In DNA form, the CDR3 reads TGTGCCAGCAGTGACCCCGGGACAGGGAAATTCTGCACCTTC. It is translated as CASSDPGTGKFCTF.